Reported below is one TCR beta chain. The antigen is unknown. The data belong to a study of cytomegalovirus exposure and HLA in healthy donors. Study-wide results and caveats: The authors later found most CMV-associated TCR beta chains appeared HLA-restricted.

Per the germline V gene, CDR1 is GTSNPN and CDR2 is SVGIG (reference sequence). The J segment lost 3 bases and the V segment lost 2 bases, leaving 9 bases of the junction unmatched. The CDR3 length is 15 residues. Healthy people donating bone marrow made up the donors. The PCR had 60 Vbeta and 13 Jbeta primers. Measured with immunoSEQ multiplex PCR; TCRdb has only the in-frame clones, and not every one. The sample comprises more than 95,000 clones, 76% of which are singletons, and about 5.4% rests with the top ten. The sequenced sample consisted of PBMCs. The receptor was isolated from a woman between 18 and 30 years old in good health and CMV-seropositive. The chain employs TRBV30 and TRBJ2-7; 8 bases match TRBD2. DNA for the CDR3: TGTGCCTGGAGTCCAACGGGGACTAGGGACTACGAGCAGTACTTC. Translated: CAWSPTGTRDYEQYF. Variable domain in full (rest from reference TRBV30 and TRBJ2-7): SQTIHQWPATLVQPVGSPLSLECTVEGTSNPNLYWYRQAAGRGLQLLFYSVGIGQISSEVPQNLSASRPQDRQFILSSKKLLLSDSGFYLCAWSPTGTRDYEQYFGPGTRLTVT.